The 8 T cell receptor beta chains reported below all come from one sample, sequenced in a study of blood T cell repertoires in COVID-19. Clones were read by immunoSEQ multiplex PCR, and TCRdb kept only the in-frame ones, dropping some. This table holds more than 140,000 clones, 70% to 85% found once. The specimen sequenced was peripheral blood. The receptors here all came from a woman in her fifties or sixties in a cohort sampled during active or convalescent COVID-19.

The chain couples TRBV29-1 to TRBJ2-3; a possible D gene is TRBD1 (6 bases). CDR3 size: 15 residues. Trimming cost V 5 bases and J 0 bases, with 15 bases left between them. The germline V gene encodes CDR1 SQVTM and CDR2 ANQGSEA. The CDR3 sequence is CSVPARQASTDTQYF. CDR3 nucleotides: TGCAGCGTTCCTGCCAGACAGGCCAGCACAGATACGCAGTATTTT.

This sequence joins TRBV30 and TRBJ1-2; D is perhaps TRBD1 (6 bases). With 3 bases removed from V and 3 bases from J, the gap between germline ends came to 26 bases. There are 18 residues in the CDR3. Germline V gene sequence: CDR1 GTSNPN, CDR2 SVGIG (reference sequence). This chain's CDR3 is CAWSPSNRVRVRDYGYTF. The CDR3 DNA sequence: TGTGCCTGGAGCCCCTCAAACAGGGTCCGGGTCCGGGACTATGGCTACACCTTC.

The chain links TRBV29-1 to TRBJ2-3, with TRBD2 matching 8 bases. In germline, CDR1 is SQVTM, CDR2 ANQGSEA. Germline trimming cut 8 bases from V and 0 bases from J; bases unmatched to any gene: 19. The CDR3 is 18 residues long. CDR3 DNA sequence: TGCAGCACTCGTCAACGGGGGGGAAAAAAGACTAGCACAGATACGCAGTATTTT. Amino acids: CSTRQRGGKKTSTDTQYF.

This rearrangement joins TRBV4-3 to TRBJ2-1; D is unresolved. V dropped 0 bases and J dropped 7 bases, with 10 bases sitting between them. The CDR3 totals 14 residues. Germline loops: CDR1 LGHNA, CDR2 YSLEER. CDR3 sequence reads: CASSQEGGPNEQFF. The CDR3 bases are TGCGCCAGCAGCCAAGAAGGTGGGCCGAATGAGCAGTTCTTC.

The chain has TRBV21-1 and TRBJ2-7; the D call of TRBD1 is as the table states it, not checked on the DNA. TRBV21-1 is a known pseudogene. The CDR3 is 17 residues long. The DNA for the CDR3 is TGTGCCAGCACTGGGACAGGGATTAGGGAGCTTACGTCCGAGCAGTACTTC. This translates into CASTGTGIRELTSEQYF.

This clone was recorded a few times. The genes are TRBV5-1 and TRBJ1-3; D gene ambiguous. This CDR3 comprises 13 residues. Between the trimmed V and J ends, which lost 10 bases and 0 bases, there was a span of 11 bases. Germline V gene data show CDR1 as SGHRS and CDR2 as YFSETQ. The CDR3: CASNSGSGNTIYF. For the CDR3, the DNA is TGCGCCTCCAACTCAGGCTCTGGAAACACCATATATTTT.

The V call is TRBV2, the J call TRBJ2-4; a weak D match, TRBD1 (5 bases). The CDR3 has 15 amino acids. With 6 bases removed from V and 0 bases from J, the gap between germline ends came to 12 bases. The V gene's germline CDR1 is SNHLY and CDR2 FYNNEI. In DNA form, the CDR3 reads TGTGCCAGCAGCCACAGGTTTCTAGCCAAAAACATTCAGTACTTC. This sequence encodes CASSHRFLAKNIQYF.

J is TRBJ1-1 and V is TRBV18; D possibly corresponds to TRBD1 (5 bases). The germline V gene encodes CDR1 KGHSH and CDR2 LQKENI. This CDR3 is built from 12 residues. The ends were cut back, 2 bases at V and 8 bases at J, with 9 bases in the middle. CDR3 DNA sequence: TGTGCCAGCTCACCATCAGGGCCCGAAGCTTTCTTT. It encodes CASSPSGPEAFF. The full variable domain, its missing parts supplied by reference TRBV18 and TRBJ1-1, is NAGVMQNPRHLVRRRGQEARLRCSPMKGHSHVYWYRQLPEEGLKFMVYLQKENIIDESGMPKERFSAEFPKEGPSILRIQQVVRGDSAAYFCASSPSGPEAFFGQGTRLTVV.